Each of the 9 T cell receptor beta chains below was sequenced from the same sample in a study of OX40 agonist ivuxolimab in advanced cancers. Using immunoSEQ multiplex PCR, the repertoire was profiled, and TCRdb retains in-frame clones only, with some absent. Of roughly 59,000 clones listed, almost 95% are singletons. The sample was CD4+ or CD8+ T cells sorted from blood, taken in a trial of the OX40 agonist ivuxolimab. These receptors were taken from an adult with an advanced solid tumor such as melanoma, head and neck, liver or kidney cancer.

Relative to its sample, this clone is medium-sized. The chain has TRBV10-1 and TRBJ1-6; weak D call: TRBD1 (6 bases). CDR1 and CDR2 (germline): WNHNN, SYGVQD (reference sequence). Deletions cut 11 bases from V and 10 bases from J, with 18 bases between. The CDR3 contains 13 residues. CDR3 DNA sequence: TGCGCCCGTAGGGGGGGCAGAGGATCACCCCTCCACTTT. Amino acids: CARRGGRGSPLHF.

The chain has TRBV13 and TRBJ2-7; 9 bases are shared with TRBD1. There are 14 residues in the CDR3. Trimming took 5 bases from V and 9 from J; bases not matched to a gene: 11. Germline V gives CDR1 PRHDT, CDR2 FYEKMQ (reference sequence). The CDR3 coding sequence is TGTGCCAGCAGCCCGCGGGACAGGGTAACGGGGCAGTACTTC. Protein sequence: CASSPRDRVTGQYF.

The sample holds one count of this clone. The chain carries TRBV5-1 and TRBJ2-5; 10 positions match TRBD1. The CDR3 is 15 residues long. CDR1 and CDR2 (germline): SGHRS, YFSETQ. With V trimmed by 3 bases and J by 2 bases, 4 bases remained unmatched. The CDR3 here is CASSSPDRGQETQYF. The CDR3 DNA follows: TGCGCCAGCAGCTCCCCGGACAGGGGGCAAGAGACCCAGTACTTC.

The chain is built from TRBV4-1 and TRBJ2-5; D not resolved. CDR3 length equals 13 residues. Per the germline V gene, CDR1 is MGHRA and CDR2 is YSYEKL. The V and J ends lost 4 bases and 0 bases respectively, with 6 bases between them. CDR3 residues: CASSPTYQETQYF. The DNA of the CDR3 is TGCGCCAGCAGCCCGACATACCAAGAGACCCAGTACTTC.

This CDR3 is CASSVGRGSSYGYTF. CDR3 nucleotide sequence: TGTGCCAGCAGCGTTGGTAGAGGATCGAGCTATGGCTACACCTTC. The chain has TRBV25-1 and TRBJ1-2; D is uncertain. The CDR3 runs 15 residues. CDR1 and CDR2 from the germline V gene are MGHDK and SYGVNS. Trimming removed 6 bases from V and 4 bases from J, with 18 bases in between.

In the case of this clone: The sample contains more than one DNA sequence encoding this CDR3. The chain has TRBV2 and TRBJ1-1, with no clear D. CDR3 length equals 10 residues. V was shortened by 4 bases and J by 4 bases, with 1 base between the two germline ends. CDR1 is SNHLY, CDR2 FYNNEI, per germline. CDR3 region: CASSGTEAFF. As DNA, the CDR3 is TGTGCCAGCAGTGGCACTGAAGCTTTCTTT.

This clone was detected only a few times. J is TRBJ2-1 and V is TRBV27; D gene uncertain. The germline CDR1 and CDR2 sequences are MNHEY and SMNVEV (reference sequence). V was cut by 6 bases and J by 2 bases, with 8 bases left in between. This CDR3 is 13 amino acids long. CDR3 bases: TGTGCCAGCAGATCCCGGGCCTACAATGAGCAGTTCTTC. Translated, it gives CASRSRAYNEQFF.

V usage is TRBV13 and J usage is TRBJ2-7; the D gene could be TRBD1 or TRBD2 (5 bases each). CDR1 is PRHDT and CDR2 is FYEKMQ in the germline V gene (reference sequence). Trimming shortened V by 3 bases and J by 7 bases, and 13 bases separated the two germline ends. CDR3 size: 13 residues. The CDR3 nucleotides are TGTGCCAGCAGCTTGGGGGTGAGGACAGAGCAGTACTTC. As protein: CASSLGVRTEQYF. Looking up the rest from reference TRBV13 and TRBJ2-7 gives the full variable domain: AAGVIQSPRHLIKEKRETATLKCYPIPRHDTVYWYQQGPGQDPQFLISFYEKMQSDKGSIPDRFSAQQFSDYHSELNMSSLELGDSALYFCASSLGVRTEQYFGPGTRLTVT.

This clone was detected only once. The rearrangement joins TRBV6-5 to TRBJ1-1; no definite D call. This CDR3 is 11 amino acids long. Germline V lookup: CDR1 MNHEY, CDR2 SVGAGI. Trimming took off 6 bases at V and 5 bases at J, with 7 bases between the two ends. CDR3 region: CASRGPTEAFF. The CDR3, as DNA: TGTGCCAGCAGGGGCCCTACTGAAGCTTTCTTT.